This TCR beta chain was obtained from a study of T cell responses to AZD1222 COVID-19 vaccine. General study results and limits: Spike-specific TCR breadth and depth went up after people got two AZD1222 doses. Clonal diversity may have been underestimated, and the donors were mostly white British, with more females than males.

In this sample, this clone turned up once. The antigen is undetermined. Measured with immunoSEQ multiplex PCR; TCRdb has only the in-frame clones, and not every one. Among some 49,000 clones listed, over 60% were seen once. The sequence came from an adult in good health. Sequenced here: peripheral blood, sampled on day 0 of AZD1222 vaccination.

The CDR3 loop is CASSQDRASGIREQFF. CDR3 DNA: TGTGCCAGCAGCCAAGATCGGGCTAGCGGGATTCGAGAGCAGTTCTTC. The chain couples TRBV14 to TRBJ2-1; TRBD2 matches 9 bases. In germline, CDR1 is SGHDN, CDR2 FVKESK. There are 16 residues in the CDR3. V lost 0 bases, J lost 10 bases, and 10 bases stayed unmatched.